Listed below are T cell receptor beta chains from one sample, sequenced in a study of radiation and T cells in renal cell carcinoma. Some clones are missing from TCRdb's copy, which holds only in-frame ones; the method was immunoSEQ multiplex PCR. The table includes 16,000 or so clones, roughly 50% detected once. This specimen consisted of tumor tissue, obtained from a patient whose treatment included radiotherapy and nephrectomy. The source of these receptors is an older woman with renal cell carcinoma. Each CDR3 is given with its conserved first and last residue. D genes are given only for firm matches. The size of a clone is reported for some rows only, either as once, few or many, or as a class for expanded clones.

clone size: few
D gene: .
V gene: TRBV29-1
J gene: TRBJ1-1
CDR3 protein: CSVLTGQLNTEAFF
CDR3 DNA: TGCAGCGTCCTGACGGGCCAATTGAACACTGAAGCTTTCTTT

clone size: .
D gene: .
V gene: TRBV19
J gene: TRBJ1-5
CDR3 protein: CASSGGGEGNQPQHF
CDR3 DNA: TGTGCCAGTAGTGGGGGTGGTGAAGGCAATCAGCCCCAGCATTTT

clone size: .
D gene: TRBD2
V gene: TRBV4-1
J gene: TRBJ2-7
CDR3 protein: CASSSGLAGSYEQYF
CDR3 DNA: TGCGCCAGCAGCTCAGGACTAGCGGGCTCCTACGAGCAGTACTTC

clone size: once
D gene: .
V gene: TRBV10-1
J gene: TRBJ2-3
CDR3 protein: CASSDESSSTDTQYF
CDR3 DNA: TGCGCCAGCAGTGACGAGAGTTCTAGCACAGATACGCAGTATTTT

clone size: .
D gene: .
V gene: TRBV10-3
J gene: TRBJ2-3
CDR3 protein: CAISRQNTQYF
CDR3 DNA: TGTGCCATCAGTAGACAAAATACGCAGTATTTT

clone size: .
D gene: TRBD1
V gene: TRBV11-1
J gene: TRBJ1-1
CDR3 protein: CASSPNRGLNTEAFF
CDR3 DNA: TGTGCCAGCAGCCCTAACAGGGGATTGAACACTGAAGCTTTCTTT

clone size: few
D gene: .
V gene: TRBV7-2
J gene: TRBJ2-2
CDR3 protein: CASSLLVNTGELFF
CDR3 DNA: TGTGCCAGCAGCCTTCTAGTGAACACCGGGGAGCTGTTTTTT

clone size: .
D gene: .
V gene: TRBV19
J gene: TRBJ2-7
CDR3 protein: CASTSMGFNEQYF
CDR3 DNA: TGTGCCAGTACCTCGATGGGGTTCAACGAGCAGTACTTC

clone size: .
D gene: .
V gene: TRBV6-5
J gene: TRBJ1-2
CDR3 protein: CASRRSPTGVPGYTF
CDR3 DNA: TGTGCCAGCAGACGCTCCCCTACGGGCGTCCCGGGCTACACCTTC

clone size: .
D gene: .
V gene: TRBV29-1
J gene: TRBJ2-7
CDR3 protein: CSVGQAPYEQYF
CDR3 DNA: TGCAGCGTTGGTCAGGCACCCTACGAGCAGTACTTC

clone size: .
D gene: .
V gene: TRBV7-6
J gene: TRBJ2-2
CDR3 protein: CASSPRWDGLFF
CDR3 DNA: TGTGCCAGCAGCCCACGGTGGGATGGGCTGTTTTTT

clone size: .
D gene: .
V gene: TRBV6-5
J gene: TRBJ1-2
CDR3 protein: CASSSLQGEGYTF
CDR3 DNA: TGTGCCAGCAGTTCTTTACAGGGAGAAGGCTACACCTTC

clone size: .
D gene: .
V gene: TRBV6-1
J gene: TRBJ1-2
CDR3 protein: CASSEGGLDYGYTF
CDR3 DNA: TGTGCCAGCAGTGAGGGGGGGCTAGACTATGGCTACACCTTC

clone size: many
D gene: .
V gene: TRBV7-6
J gene: TRBJ2-7
CDR3 protein: CASSPGSYEQYF
CDR3 DNA: TGTGCCAGCAGCCCCGGATCCTACGAGCAGTACTTC

clone size: .
D gene: .
V gene: TRBV5-6
J gene: TRBJ2-3
CDR3 protein: CASSSLAGTDTQYF
CDR3 DNA: TGTGCCAGCAGCTCCCTAGCCGGCACAGATACGCAGTATTTT

clone size: .
D gene: .
V gene: TRBV2
J gene: TRBJ1-4
CDR3 protein: CASSWDPGWEKLFF
CDR3 DNA: TGTGCCAGCAGTTGGGACCCCGGGTGGGAAAAACTGTTTTTT

clone size: .
D gene: .
V gene: TRBV28
J gene: TRBJ2-7
CDR3 protein: CASSLGQVYEQYF
CDR3 DNA: TGTGCCAGCAGTTTAGGACAAGTTTACGAGCAGTACTTC

clone size: .
D gene: .
V gene: TRBV5-6
J gene: TRBJ2-7
CDR3 protein: CASSFPPNGEQYF
CDR3 DNA: TGTGCCAGCAGCTTTCCCCCTAATGGAGAGCAGTACTTC

clone size: many
D gene: .
V gene: TRBV6-5
J gene: TRBJ1-5
CDR3 protein: CASSYSHRRNQPQHF
CDR3 DNA: TGTGCCAGCAGTTACTCACACAGGCGCAATCAGCCCCAGCATTTT

clone size: few
D gene: .
V gene: TRBV2
J gene: TRBJ2-7
CDR3 protein: CASTGTASSYEQYF
CDR3 DNA: TGTGCCAGCACAGGGACTGCAAGCTCCTACGAGCAGTACTTC

clone size: many
D gene: .
V gene: TRBV6-4
J gene: TRBJ2-7
CDR3 protein: CASSRYEQYF
CDR3 DNA: TGTGCCAGCAGTCGATACGAGCAGTACTTC

clone size: few
D gene: .
V gene: TRBV5-5
J gene: TRBJ2-7
CDR3 protein: CASSFGQSYEQYF
CDR3 DNA: TGTGCCAGCAGCTTTGGACAGTCCTACGAGCAGTACTTC

clone size: many
D gene: .
V gene: TRBV19
J gene: TRBJ1-5
CDR3 protein: CATARSGSSNQPQHF
CDR3 DNA: TGTGCCACCGCTCGATCAGGGTCAAGCAATCAGCCCCAGCATTTT

clone size: .
D gene: .
V gene: TRBV16
J gene: TRBJ1-1
CDR3 protein: CASSHPTPGGNTEAFF
CDR3 DNA: TGTGCCAGCAGCCACCCAACCCCAGGCGGTAACACTGAAGCTTTCTTT

clone size: .
D gene: TRBD1
V gene: TRBV19
J gene: TRBJ1-1
CDR3 protein: CASSQSSGQANTEAFF
CDR3 DNA: TGTGCCAGTAGTCAGTCCAGCGGACAGGCCAACACTGAAGCTTTCTTT

clone size: .
D gene: .
V gene: TRBV10-3
J gene: TRBJ1-1
CDR3 protein: CAISGGTNTEAFF
CDR3 DNA: TGTGCCATCAGTGGTGGGACCAACACTGAAGCTTTCTTT

clone size: many
D gene: TRBD2
V gene: TRBV7-9
J gene: TRBJ2-7
CDR3 protein: CASSQGLAGDYEQYF
CDR3 DNA: TGTGCCAGCAGCCAGGGACTAGCGGGAGACTACGAGCAGTACTTC

clone size: .
D gene: .
V gene: TRBV29-1
J gene: TRBJ1-2
CDR3 protein: CSVEKGVRSGGYTF
CDR3 DNA: TGCAGCGTTGAAAAAGGGGTACGGTCGGGTGGCTACACCTTC

clone size: .
D gene: TRBD1
V gene: TRBV7-9
J gene: TRBJ1-2
CDR3 protein: CASSPSTDRVNGYTF
CDR3 DNA: TGTGCCAGCAGCCCATCGACCGACAGGGTCAATGGCTACACCTTC

clone size: .
D gene: .
V gene: TRBV6-6
J gene: TRBJ1-2
CDR3 protein: CASSSLQGEGYTF
CDR3 DNA: TGTGCCAGCAGTTCTTTACAGGGAGAAGGCTACACCTTC

clone size: .
D gene: .
V gene: TRBV5-1
J gene: TRBJ2-7
CDR3 protein: CASGRDTTYEQYF
CDR3 DNA: TGCGCCAGCGGACGGGACACAACCTACGAGCAGTACTTC

clone size: .
D gene: .
V gene: TRBV5-4
J gene: TRBJ1-4
CDR3 protein: CASSLQGTNEKLFF
CDR3 DNA: TGTGCCAGCAGCTTGCAGGGAACTAATGAAAAACTGTTTTTT

clone size: few
D gene: TRBD1
V gene: TRBV6-1
J gene: TRBJ1-5
CDR3 protein: CASNNRGNQPQHF
CDR3 DNA: TGTGCCAGCAATAACAGGGGAAATCAGCCCCAGCATTTT

clone size: .
D gene: TRBD1
V gene: TRBV5-4
J gene: TRBJ2-7
CDR3 protein: CASSLGPGTAYEQYF
CDR3 DNA: TGTGCCAGCAGTTTAGGACCCGGGACAGCTTACGAGCAGTACTTC

clone size: .
D gene: .
V gene: TRBV28
J gene: TRBJ1-2
CDR3 protein: CASSLGFRGYTF
CDR3 DNA: TGTGCCAGCAGTTTGGGCTTTCGCGGCTACACCTTC

clone size: .
D gene: TRBD1
V gene: TRBV7-2
J gene: TRBJ2-7
CDR3 protein: CASSLEDRVYEQYF
CDR3 DNA: TGTGCCAGCAGCTTAGAAGACAGGGTGTACGAGCAGTACTTC

clone size: .
D gene: .
V gene: TRBV11-2
J gene: TRBJ2-2
CDR3 protein: CASSLTTGYAGELFF
CDR3 DNA: TGTGCCAGCAGCCTGACCACAGGGTACGCCGGGGAGCTGTTTTTT

clone size: .
D gene: .
V gene: TRBV14
J gene: TRBJ1-2
CDR3 protein: CASSQDSVRTAGYTF
CDR3 DNA: TGTGCCAGCAGCCAAGATTCGGTCAGAACCGCCGGCTACACCTTC

clone size: .
D gene: .
V gene: TRBV6-5
J gene: TRBJ2-1
CDR3 protein: CASSYSNEQFF
CDR3 DNA: TGTGCCAGCAGTTACTCCAATGAGCAGTTCTTC

clone size: .
D gene: .
V gene: TRBV6-5
J gene: TRBJ1-6
CDR3 protein: CASSWTTVYNSPLHF
CDR3 DNA: TGTGCCAGCAGCTGGACAACAGTCTATAATTCACCCCTCCACTTT

clone size: .
D gene: .
V gene: TRBV7-2
J gene: TRBJ1-2
CDR3 protein: CASAPTEANYGYTF
CDR3 DNA: TGTGCCAGCGCGCCGACTGAAGCTAACTATGGCTACACCTTC

clone size: few
D gene: .
V gene: TRBV6-1
J gene: TRBJ1-2
CDR3 protein: CASSYLRGYTF
CDR3 DNA: TGTGCCAGCAGTTACCTCCGAGGCTACACCTTC

clone size: .
D gene: .
V gene: TRBV6-1
J gene: TRBJ1-4
CDR3 protein: CASIEGTLNEKLFF
CDR3 DNA: TGTGCCAGCATTGAGGGGACTTTAAATGAAAAACTGTTTTTT

clone size: many
D gene: .
V gene: TRBV27
J gene: TRBJ1-2
CDR3 protein: CASSLKGDRYGYTF
CDR3 DNA: TGTGCCAGCAGTTTAAAAGGGGACCGCTATGGCTACACCTTC

clone size: .
D gene: .
V gene: TRBV7-9
J gene: TRBJ2-3
CDR3 protein: CASSLAGQDISTDTQYF
CDR3 DNA: TGTGCCAGCAGCTTAGCGGGGCAGGACATAAGCACAGATACGCAGTATTTT